This TCR beta chain emerged from a study of T cells in Graves' hyperthyroidism and ophthalmopathy. Study-level information: Blood was drawn when the patient was first diagnosed and still untreated.

Whole-study findings and limits: Ophthalmopathy and stable hyperthyroidism were separated by a 13 V-J model.

As concerns this clonotype: No antigen is known for it.

Investigators excluded patients with uncontrolled infection, other autoimmune disease, pregnancy or lactation. RNA transcripts served as the template for amplifying TCR beta CDR3 regions. Using the HTBI primer set, a first-round RT-PCR was run on the TCR CDR3. One entry per CDR3 protein, called by TCRdb with MiXCR from the multiplex PCR reads. The data hold under 400,000 distinct CDR3 sequences, with roughly 15% observed a single time. Germline V CDR1 and CDR2: DFQATT, SNEGSKA (reference sequence). The CDR3 extends over 13 amino acids. Trimming shortened V by 0 bases and J by 3 bases, and 9 bases separated the two germline ends.

The chain links TRBV20-1 to TRBJ2-7; no clear D. Specimen: blood. The receptor was derived from a woman aged 60-75 years with Graves' ophthalmopathy. The CDR3 nucleotides read TGCAGTGCTAGAGATCAACCGTACTACGAGCAGTACTTC. Encoded protein: CSARDQPYYEQYF.